These 24 T cell receptor beta chains came from one sample sequenced in a study of cytomegalovirus exposure and HLA in healthy donors (dated by TCRdb to about 2017). The library was built by means of the immunoSEQ multiplex PCR assay. For the multiplex PCR, a mixture combining 60 forward primers for TCR Vbeta segments and 13 reverse primers for TCR Jbeta segments was used. Here the immuneACCESS table is served through TCRdb, limited to in-frame sequences with V and J called. Missing clones are a known gap in these copies; in checked studies unresolved V genes cover under half, and the rest lacks a known reason. The sample yields under 200,000 clones; over 9.5% were counted once. The ten largest clonotypes hold approximately 8.3% of the sample. The sample comprised PBMCs. The origin of the receptors is a man aged 45-60 years in good health and CMV-seropositive.

This sequence joins TRBV7-2 and TRBJ2-7; 8 bases line up with TRBD1. V was clipped by 4 bases and J by 0 bases; unmatched bases: 5. The germline V gene encodes CDR1 SGHTA and CDR2 FQGNSA. CDR3 size: 15 residues. In DNA form, the CDR3 reads TGTGCCAGCAGCTCCCCGGGACAGGTCTCCTACGAGCAGTACTTC. Residues: CASSSPGQVSYEQYF.

DNA of the CDR3: TGTGCCAGCAGCTTCTTCAATGAGCAGTTCTTC. It is translated as CASSFFNEQFF. This chain uses TRBV5-4 with TRBJ2-1; the D is unclear. CDR3 length: 11 amino acids. CDR1 is SGHNT, CDR2 YYREEE, per germline (reference sequence). V was shortened by 2 bases and J by 6 bases, with 3 bases between the two germline ends.

The chain links TRBV18 to TRBJ1-5; TRBD1 matches 10 bases. The trim removed 6 bases at V and 4 bases at J, leaving 3 bases unmatched. This CDR3 is 14 amino acids long. Germline-derived CDR1 and CDR2 are KGHSH and LQKENI. CDR3 nucleotide sequence: TGTGCCAGCTCCCAGGGACAGGGGAATCAGCCCCAGCATTTT. This translates into CASSQGQGNQPQHF.

This clone turned up a few times. This sequence joins TRBV6-1 and TRBJ1-1; possibly TRBD1 for D (6 bases). The CDR3 has 14 residues. The V gene's germline CDR1 is MNHNS and CDR2 SASEGT. Deletions cut 9 bases from V and 0 bases from J, with 14 bases between. The CDR3 coding sequence is TGTGCCAGTGTACCGGGGACACTGAACACTGAAGCTTTCTTT. Translation: CASVPGTLNTEAFF.

This clone was picked up a small number of times. The rearrangement joins TRBV5-1 to TRBJ2-2; D is unclear. The CDR3 is made up of 15 amino acids. The V end was cut by 0 bases, the J end by 1 base, with 7 bases between. Per germline, CDR1 SGHRS and CDR2 YFSETQ. CDR3 bases: TGCGCCAGCAGCTTGGATTCCCTGAACACCGGGGAGCTGTTTTTT. It codes for CASSLDSLNTGELFF.

Here the CDR3 DNA reads TGTGCCAGCGGGATGTTCGGGGGGGGTGAGCAGTTCTTC. Its protein product is CASGMFGGGEQFF. This chain connects TRBV7-9 to TRBJ2-1; 8 bases are a match to TRBD2. CDR3 length: 13 amino acids. The V gene end was trimmed by 8 bases and the J gene end by 9 bases; junction bases not matched to a gene: 9. Germline lookup yields CDR1 SEHNR and CDR2 FQNEAQ (reference sequence). Full variable domain (missing parts from reference TRBV7-9 and TRBJ2-1): DTGVSQNPRHKITKRGQNVTFRCDPISEHNRLYWYRQTLGQGPEFLTYFQNEAQLEKSRLLSDRFSAERPKGSFSTLEIQRTEQGDSAMYLCASGMFGGGEQFFGPGTRLTVL.

The chain carries TRBV18 and TRBJ2-3; 8 bases align to TRBD1. CDR1 and CDR2 from the germline V gene are KGHSH and LQKENI. The CDR3 consists of 16 residues. Germline trimming cut 5 bases from V and 4 bases from J; bases unmatched to any gene: 11. The CDR3 DNA follows: TGTGCCAGCTCAGCATGGACAGGGTATGGGTCAGATACGCAGTATTTT. It is translated as CASSAWTGYGSDTQYF.

This clone was seen a handful of times. The chain uses TRBV6-1 and TRBJ1-6, with TRBD1 identical over 8 bases. Germline-derived CDR1 and CDR2 are MNHNS and SASEGT. The CDR3 is 15 amino acids. V was pared by 5 bases and J by 5 bases, with 5 bases of the junction left unmatched. The CDR3 DNA reads TGTGCCAGCAGTTTGACAGGGGTAAATAATTCACCCCTCCACTTT. Translation: CASSLTGVNNSPLHF.

This clone was seen only a few times. V gene TRBV5-6 combines with J gene TRBJ1-5; no firm D call. Germline CDR1 reads SGHDT; CDR2 reads YYEEEE. V was trimmed by 4 bases and J by 3 bases, leaving 11 bases between them. There are 14 residues in the CDR3. The CDR3 DNA follows: TGTGCCAGCAGCATGGGCCAGATCAATCAGCCCCAGCATTTT. It is translated as CASSMGQINQPQHF.

Only a few counts were recorded for this clone. The rearrangement uses TRBV6-5 and TRBJ2-7, with a tentative D call TRBD1 (6 bases). CDR1 MNHEY and CDR2 SVGAGI come from the germline V gene. The CDR3 has 14 amino acids. Trimming took off 5 bases at V and 2 bases at J, with 13 bases between the two ends. The CDR3 here is CASSPRDTTYEQYV. CDR3 nucleotides: TGTGCCAGCAGTCCCCGGGACACCACCTACGAGCAGTACGTC.

This chain connects TRBV7-2 to TRBJ1-1; D unclear. Germline CDR1 SGHTA, CDR2 FQGNSA. The germline V and J ends were trimmed by 3 bases and 3 bases, with 8 bases remaining between them. This CDR3 has 13 residues. CDR3: CASSFFGDTEAFF. The CDR3 DNA reads TGTGCCAGCAGCTTTTTCGGTGACACTGAAGCTTTCTTT.

This clone was observed a few times. This chain links TRBV15 with TRBJ1-2; the D gene is possibly TRBD1 (5 bases). CDR1 and CDR2 (germline): LNHNV, YYDKDF (reference sequence). The CDR3 loop spans 18 amino acids. The V gene lost 5 bases and the J gene lost 0 bases, with 22 bases spanning the gap. The CDR3 protein is CATSLRKSGSPSNYGYTF. The CDR3 region has the DNA TGTGCCACCAGCCTCCGGAAATCAGGGTCCCCATCTAACTATGGCTACACCTTC. The full variable domain, in which reference TRBV15 and TRBJ1-2 provide the parts outside the CDR3, is DAMVIQNPRYQVTQFGKPVTLSCSQTLNHNVMYWYQQKSSQAPKLLFHYYDKDFNNEADTPDNFQSRRPNTSFCFLDIRSPGLGDTAMYLCATSLRKSGSPSNYGYTFGSGTRLTVV.

In this sample, this clone turned up a few times. This chain joins TRBV5-8 and TRBJ2-5, with 10 nucleotides matching TRBD1. The CDR3 extends over 16 amino acids. Trimming cost V 4 bases and J 3 bases; bases outside gene matches: 9. Germline-derived CDR1 and CDR2 are SGHTS and YDEGEE. As DNA, the CDR3 is TGTGCCAGCAGCAGTGGGACAGGGGTTGGTAAAGAGACCCAGTACTTC. Its translation: CASSSGTGVGKETQYF.

The chain links TRBV27 to TRBJ2-3; a weak D match, TRBD2 (5 bases). V lost 5 bases and J lost 10, with 16 bases in between. This CDR3 spans 13 amino acids. Germline loops: CDR1 MNHEY, CDR2 SMNVEV (reference sequence). CDR3 residues: CASSPGLVEAQYF. The CDR3 DNA reads as TGTGCCAGCAGTCCAGGTTTGGTGGAGGCGCAGTATTTT.

This clone has only a few counts. This rearrangement joins TRBV30 to TRBJ1-2; the D is unclear. This CDR3 spans 11 amino acids. The germline V gene has CDR1 GTSNPN and CDR2 SVGIG (reference sequence). Trimming shortened V by 1 base and J by 7 bases, and 7 bases separated the two germline ends. CDR3 loop: CAWSAYSGYTF. As DNA, the CDR3 is TGTGCCTGGAGTGCCTATAGTGGCTACACCTTC.

This clone was detected a few times. The CDR3 does not close with the conserved phenylalanine or tryptophan, likely indicating a read error. The limits of the CDR3 on the DNA are not certain, so only TCRdb's listed CDR3 is given. The rearrangement uses TRBV23-1 and TRBJ2-7; TRBD1, the D gene given by the table, was not confirmed from the DNA. TRBV23-1 is labeled an ORF, and its function is uncertain. The CDR3 numbers 8 amino acids, ends counted. The CDR3 here is CASSQMGP.

J is TRBJ1-1 and V is TRBV25-1, with D perhaps matching TRBD1 (5 bases). CDR1 and CDR2 from the germline V gene are MGHDK and SYGVNS. The CDR3 contains 13 residues. Trimming took 6 bases from V and 3 from J, leaving 11 bases between them. The CDR3: CASRDLGDTEAFF. The CDR3, as DNA: TGTGCCAGCAGGGACCTAGGGGACACTGAAGCTTTCTTT.

The chain has TRBV27 and TRBJ1-2; D might be TRBD1 (5 bases). The V gene lost 4 bases and the J gene lost 4 bases, with 10 bases spanning the gap. The CDR3 consists of 13 residues. Germline loops: CDR1 MNHEY, CDR2 SMNVEV (reference sequence). CDR3 sequence: CASSSGGLYGYTF. The CDR3 nucleotides read TGTGCCAGCAGTTCGGGGGGACTCTATGGCTACACCTTC.

This chain links TRBV11-3 with TRBJ2-5; D ambiguous. Deletions cut 0 bases from V and 1 base from J, with 6 bases between. The CDR3 covers 14 residues. Germline CDR1 SGHNT, CDR2 YENEEA. The CDR3 coding sequence is TGTGCCAGCAGCTTAGACCCGGGCCAAGAGACCCAGTACTTC. This gives the protein CASSLDPGQETQYF.

This clone was recorded a few times. The V call is TRBV30, the J call TRBJ2-7; TRBD2 matches at 8 bases. The CDR3 consists of 15 residues. Trimming cost V 2 bases and J 0 bases; bases outside gene matches: 6. CDR1 GTSNPN and CDR2 SVGIG come from the germline V gene (reference sequence). The CDR3 coding sequence is TGTGCCTGGAGTTCGGGGGGGCGGAGCTCCTACGAGCAGTACTTC. As protein: CAWSSGGRSSYEQYF.

A few counts support this clone. The rearrangement links TRBV15 to TRBJ1-5; D possibly corresponds to TRBD1 (5 bases). Germline CDR1 LNHNV, CDR2 YYDKDF (reference sequence). V lost 6 bases to trimming and J lost 0 bases, with 15 bases between them. This CDR3 has 16 amino acids. In nucleotides, the CDR3 is TGTGCCACCAGTGGGGCCCTGGGGGGTAGCAATCAGCCCCAGCATTTT. Translating it yields CATSGALGGSNQPQHF.

V and J are TRBV9 and TRBJ1-3; no firm D call. This CDR3 is 14 amino acids long. Germline CDR1 reads SGDLS; CDR2 reads YYNGEE. Between the trimmed V and J ends, which lost 4 bases and 2 bases, there was a span of 10 bases. The CDR3 DNA sequence: TGTGCCAGCAGCTGGGAGGGAACTGGAAACACCATATATTTT. It is translated as CASSWEGTGNTIYF.

This chain uses TRBV11-2 with TRBJ1-5; 8 nucleotides agree with TRBD1. The CDR3 spans 15 residues. V was clipped by 2 bases and J by 6 bases; unmatched bases: 6. Germline CDR1 is SGHAT and CDR2 is FQNNGV. The CDR3 loop is CASSLSGGVGQPQHF. CDR3 DNA: TGTGCCAGCAGCTTATCAGGGGGCGTAGGTCAGCCCCAGCATTTT.

The genes are TRBV5-1 and TRBJ2-7; 12 nucleotides agree with TRBD2. V was clipped by 0 bases and J by 4 bases; unmatched bases: 2. The germline CDR1 and CDR2 sequences are SGHRS and YFSETQ. The CDR3 runs 15 residues. The DNA for the CDR3 is TGCGCCAGCAGCTTGGGACTAGCGGGGGTGTACGAGCAGTACTTC. It specifies CASSLGLAGVYEQYF.